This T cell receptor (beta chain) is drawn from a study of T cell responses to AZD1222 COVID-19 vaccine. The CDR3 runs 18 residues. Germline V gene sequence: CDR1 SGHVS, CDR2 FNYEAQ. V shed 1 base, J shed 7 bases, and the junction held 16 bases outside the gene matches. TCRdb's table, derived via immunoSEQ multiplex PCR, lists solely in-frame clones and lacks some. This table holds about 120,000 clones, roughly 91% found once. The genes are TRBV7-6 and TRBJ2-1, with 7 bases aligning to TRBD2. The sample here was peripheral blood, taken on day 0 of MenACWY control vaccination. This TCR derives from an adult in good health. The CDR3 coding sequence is TGTGCCAGCAGCTTAGTTTCGATTGCGGCGGGAGCGGGGAATGAGCAGTTCTTC. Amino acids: CASSLVSIAAGAGNEQFF.